This T cell receptor (beta chain) emerged from a study of blood T cell repertoires in COVID-19. Study details: PBMCs, B-cell-depleted T cells, or T cells provided the cDNA or gDNA that made up the material.

Original data processing: How many nucleated cells were present was estimated from reference gene primer amplification. Measured with immunoSEQ multiplex PCR; TCRdb has only the in-frame clones, and not every one. Clonal size and the V and J genes are those of that table, whereas D and trimming came from the DNA. The sample lists hundreds of thousands of clones, around 89% occurring once. Germline V gene data show CDR1 as SGHRS and CDR2 as YFSETQ. CDR3 length: 14 residues. With 3 bases removed from V and 4 bases from J, the gap between germline ends came to 12 bases. This TCR came from a woman aged 25 to 39 who had recovered from COVID-19. The source material was peripheral blood. The V gene is TRBV5-1, the J gene TRBJ2-3; possible D gene TRBD2, 5 bases. The CDR3 here is CASSYGLSPDTQYF. Here the CDR3 DNA reads TGCGCCAGCAGCTACGGACTTTCCCCAGATACGCAGTATTTT.